The rows below give T cell receptor beta chains drawn from one sample of a study of identical twins. TCRdb processed the 5' RACE reads anew with MiXCR; each CDR3 protein has one entry. This repertoire shows more than 400,000 distinct CDR3 sequences, roughly 15% found once; its top ten account for roughly 0.44%. This same sample was also taken into another study, of yellow fever vaccine responses in identical twins.

Sequencing input: CD4+ T cells sorted from blood. Every receptor here comes from a woman between 18 and 29 years old in good health. Each CDR3 is given with its conserved first and last residue. Each record gives: D gene, J gene, clone size, V gene, CDR3 protein, CDR3 DNA. The D gene is left open where the match is weak. Clone size is given for some rows only: seen once, a few or many times, or a class if the clone is expanded.

NA | TRBJ2-4 | few | TRBV6-1 | CASRQGAKNIQYF | TGTGCCAGCAGACAGGGAGCCAAAAACATTCAGTACTTC
NA | TRBJ2-4 | many | TRBV5-1 | CASSPWTVNGKNIQYF | TGCGCCAGCAGCCCCTGGACAGTCAACGGCAAAAACATTCAGTACTTC
NA | TRBJ2-5 | few | TRBV29-1 | CSANAGTGLKETQYF | TGCAGCGCCAACGCCGGGACTGGATTAAAAGAGACCCAGTACTTC
NA | TRBJ2-3 | many | TRBV12-3/TRBV12-4 | CASSTKSSTDTQYF | TGTGCCAGCAGCACCAAGTCTAGCACAGATACGCAGTATTTT
NA | TRBJ2-5 | few | TRBV12-3/TRBV12-4 | CASSEGWKETQYF | TGTGCCAGCAGCGAAGGGTGGAAAGAGACCCAGTACTTC
TRBD2 | TRBJ2-3 | many | TRBV3-1 | CASSPDGRRADTQYF | TGTGCCAGCAGCCCCGACGGGAGGAGAGCAGATACGCAGTATTTT
NA | TRBJ2-1 | few | TRBV27 | CASQARTLYNEQFF | TGTGCCAGCCAGGCGCGAACACTGTACAATGAGCAGTTCTTC
TRBD1 | TRBJ1-1 | NA | TRBV29-1 | CSVRGQHSMNTEAFF | TGCAGCGTTAGGGGACAGCACTCCATGAACACTGAAGCTTTCTTT
TRBD2 | TRBJ2-2 | NA | TRBV20-1 | CCARRLAGAANTGELFF | TGCTGTGCTAGACGGCTAGCGGGAGCGGCGAACACCGGGGAGCTGTTTTTT
TRBD2 | TRBJ2-7 | few | TRBV20-1 | CSASSSGKGEQYF | TGCAGTGCTAGCTCTAGCGGGAAAGGCGAGCAGTACTTC
NA | TRBJ2-1 | NA | TRBV5-1 | CASLPSDSSYNEQFF | TGCGCCAGCCTCCCTTCGGACAGCTCCTACAATGAGCAGTTCTTC
NA | TRBJ1-1 | NA | TRBV3-1 | CASSRGYLGRGTEAFF | TGTGCCAGCAGCCGGGGCTACTTGGGCAGGGGCACTGAAGCTTTCTTT
NA | TRBJ1-2 | NA | TRBV12-3/TRBV12-4 | CASSPRTITNYGYTF | TGTGCCAGCAGTCCCCGGACCATAACTAACTATGGCTACACCTTC
NA | TRBJ1-1 | few | TRBV5-1 | CASSLDTQANTEAFF | TGCGCCAGCAGCTTGGATACACAGGCGAACACTGAAGCTTTCTTT